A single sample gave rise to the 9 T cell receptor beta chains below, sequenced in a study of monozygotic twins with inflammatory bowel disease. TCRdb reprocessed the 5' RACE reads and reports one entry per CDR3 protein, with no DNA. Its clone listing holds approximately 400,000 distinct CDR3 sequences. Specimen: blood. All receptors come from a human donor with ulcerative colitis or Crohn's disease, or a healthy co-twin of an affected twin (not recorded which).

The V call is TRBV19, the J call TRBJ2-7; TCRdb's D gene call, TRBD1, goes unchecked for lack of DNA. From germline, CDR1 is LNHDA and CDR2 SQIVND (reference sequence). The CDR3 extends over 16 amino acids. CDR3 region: CASSIGAGTASYEQYF. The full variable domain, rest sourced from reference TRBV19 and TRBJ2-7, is DGGITQSPKYLFRKEGQNVTLSCEQNLNHDAMYWYRQDPGQGLRLIYYSQIVNDFQKGDIAEGYSVSREKKESFPLTVTSAQKNPTAFYLCASSIGAGTASYEQYFGPGTRLTVT.

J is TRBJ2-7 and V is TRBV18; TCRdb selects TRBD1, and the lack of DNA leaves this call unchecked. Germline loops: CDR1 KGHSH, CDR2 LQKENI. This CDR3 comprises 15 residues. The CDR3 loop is CASSSQTGNMYEQYF.

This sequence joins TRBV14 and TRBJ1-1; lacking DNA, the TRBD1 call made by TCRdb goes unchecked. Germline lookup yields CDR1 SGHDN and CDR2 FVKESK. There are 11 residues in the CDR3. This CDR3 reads CASSLGVQAFF. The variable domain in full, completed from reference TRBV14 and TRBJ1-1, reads EAGVTQFPSHSVIEKGQTVTLRCDPISGHDNLYWYRRVMGKEIKFLLHFVKESKQDESGMPNNRFLAERTGGTYSTLKVQPAELEDSGVYFCASSLGVQAFFGQGTRLTVV.

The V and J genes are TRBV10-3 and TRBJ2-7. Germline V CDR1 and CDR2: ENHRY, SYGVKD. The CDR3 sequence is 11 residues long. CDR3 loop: CAIQGSYEQYF.

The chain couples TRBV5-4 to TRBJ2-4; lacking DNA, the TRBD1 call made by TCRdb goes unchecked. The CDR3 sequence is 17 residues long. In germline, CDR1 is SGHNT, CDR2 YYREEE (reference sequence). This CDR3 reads CASSLRQGNLAKNIQYF.

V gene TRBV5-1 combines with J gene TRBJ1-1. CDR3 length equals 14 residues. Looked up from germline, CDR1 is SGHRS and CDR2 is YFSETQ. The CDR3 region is CASSRRGGDTEAFF.

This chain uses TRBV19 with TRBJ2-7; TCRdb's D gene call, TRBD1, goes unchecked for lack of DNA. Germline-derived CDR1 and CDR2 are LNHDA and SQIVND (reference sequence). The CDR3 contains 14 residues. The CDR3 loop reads CASSRSGIAYEQYF.

CDR3: CASILSGTSGRRQFF. J is TRBJ2-1 and V is TRBV2; lacking DNA, the TRBD2 call made by TCRdb goes unchecked. Germline assignment: CDR1 SNHLY and CDR2 FYNNEI. The CDR3 has 15 amino acids.

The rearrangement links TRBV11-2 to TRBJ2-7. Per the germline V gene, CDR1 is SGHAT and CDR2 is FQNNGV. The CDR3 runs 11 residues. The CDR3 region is CASSLGPEQYF.